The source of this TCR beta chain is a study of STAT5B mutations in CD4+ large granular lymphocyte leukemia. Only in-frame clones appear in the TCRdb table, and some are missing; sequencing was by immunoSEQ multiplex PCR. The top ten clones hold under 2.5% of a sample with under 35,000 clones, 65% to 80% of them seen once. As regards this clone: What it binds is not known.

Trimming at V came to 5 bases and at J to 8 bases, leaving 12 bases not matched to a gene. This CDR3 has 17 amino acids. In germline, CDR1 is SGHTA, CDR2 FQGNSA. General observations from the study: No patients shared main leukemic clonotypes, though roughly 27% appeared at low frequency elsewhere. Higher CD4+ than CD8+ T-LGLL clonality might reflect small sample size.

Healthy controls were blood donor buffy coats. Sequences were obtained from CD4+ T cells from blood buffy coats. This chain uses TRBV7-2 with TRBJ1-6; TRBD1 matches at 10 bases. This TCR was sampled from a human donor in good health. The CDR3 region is CASSPRQGAFKDSPLHF. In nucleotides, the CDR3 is TGTGCCAGCAGCCCCCGACAGGGGGCTTTCAAGGATTCACCCCTCCACTTT.